The sequence of this T cell receptor (beta chain) was determined in a study of beta chain features in type 1 diabetes. Regarding the study as a whole: Diminished insertions and augmented deletions at VDJ junctions characterized type 1 diabetes patients. Among all four CD4+ subsets, Type 1 diabetes patients had TCRB CDR3s that were moderately but significantly shorter.

The authors reverse transcribed all of the isolated RNA, so sequencing captured expressed TCRB transcripts. Method: immunoSEQ multiplex PCR; TCRdb's copy keeps in-frame clones and lacks some. This table has 630,000 or so clones, 11% to 15% appearing once. This clone has only a few counts. The antigen is undetermined. Germline CDR1 reads SGHTA; CDR2 reads FQGNSA. Germline trimming cut 7 bases from V and 0 bases from J; bases unmatched to any gene: 4. The CDR3 totals 15 residues. V usage is TRBV7-2 and J usage is TRBJ2-5; 11 nucleotides line up with TRBD2. Sequencing was carried out using naive CD4+ T cells from blood. This receptor was obtained from a man between 18 and 29 years old with type 1 diabetes. The CDR3 nucleotides are TGTGCCAGCACCGGACTAGCGGGCTACCAAGAGACCCAGTACTTC. Protein: CASTGLAGYQETQYF. The full variable domain, in which reference TRBV7-2 and TRBJ2-5 provide the parts outside the CDR3, is GAGVSQSPSNKVTEKGKDVELRCDPISGHTALYWYRQSLGQGLEFLIYFQGNSAPDKSGLPSDRFSAERTGGSVSTLTIQRTQQEDSAVYLCASTGLAGYQETQYFGPGTRLLVL.